A single sample is the source of the 21 T cell receptor beta chains below, sequenced in a study of blood T cell repertoires in COVID-19. Data came from immunoSEQ multiplex PCR; TCRdb stores just in-frame clones and leaves some out. The table has roughly 300,000 clones, more than 85% seen once. What was sequenced was peripheral blood. The receptors here all came from a woman aged 25 to 39 with COVID-19, enrolled during active disease.

The V call is TRBV27, the J call TRBJ1-5, with TRBD1 as a possible D gene (6 bases). The V and J ends lost 5 bases and 1 base respectively, with 18 bases between them. CDR3 length: 17 amino acids. CDR1 and CDR2 (germline): MNHEY, SMNVEV (reference sequence). CDR3 region: CASSLRRQVGSNQPQHF. The CDR3 bases are TGTGCCAGCAGTCTCCGGCGACAGGTTGGAAGCAATCAGCCCCAGCATTTT.

The chain employs TRBV28 and TRBJ1-1; possible D gene TRBD1, 5 bases. Trimming cost V 2 bases and J 0 bases, with 10 bases left between them. This CDR3 region has 15 residues. CDR1 is MDHEN and CDR2 is SYDVKM in the germline V gene. The CDR3 DNA reads as TGTGCCAGCAGTTTAAGGATAGGGGTGAACACTGAAGCTTTCTTT. Its protein is CASSLRIGVNTEAFF.

In its sample, this clone was seen once. The chain has TRBV27 and TRBJ2-5, with 8 bases fitting TRBD2. Trimming at V came to 5 bases and at J to 2 bases, leaving 4 bases not matched to a gene. The CDR3 contains 14 residues. Per germline, CDR1 MNHEY and CDR2 SMNVEV (reference sequence). CDR3 loop: CASSETSGQETQYF. CDR3 coding DNA: TGTGCCAGCAGTGAAACTAGCGGACAAGAGACCCAGTACTTC.

V usage is TRBV19 and J usage is TRBJ1-2; TRBD1 aligns across 7 bases. The CDR3 spans 17 residues. V lost 7 bases to trimming and J lost 4 bases; unmatched junction nucleotides: 18. Germline CDR1 is LNHDA and CDR2 is SQIVND (reference sequence). The CDR3 nucleotides are TGTGCCAGTATCCCGGGCTCGGAACAGGGGATTTTCTATGGCTACACCTTC. It specifies CASIPGSEQGIFYGYTF.

The J gene is TRBJ2-1, the V gene TRBV27; D may be TRBD1 (6 bases). V dropped 8 bases and J dropped 7 bases, with 18 bases sitting between them. Germline lookup yields CDR1 MNHEY and CDR2 SMNVEV (reference sequence). The CDR3 is 14 residues long. CDR3 coding DNA: TGTGCCAGCCAGTCTCCGGGGACAAGAAATGAGCAGTTCTTC. Residues: CASQSPGTRNEQFF.

The chain carries TRBV29-1 and TRBJ1-1; tentatively, D is TRBD1 (6 bases). The CDR3 totals 13 residues. Looked up from germline, CDR1 is SQVTM and CDR2 is ANQGSEA. V was trimmed by 7 bases and J by 1 base, leaving 13 bases between them. The CDR3: CSASRGGNTEAFF. CDR3 bases: TGCAGCGCTTCCAGGGGTGGGAACACTGAAGCTTTCTTT.

V usage is TRBV4-1 and J usage is TRBJ1-2, with 8 bases that match TRBD1. J was trimmed by 8 bases and V by 0 bases; bases with no gene match: 11. In germline, CDR1 is MGHRA, CDR2 YSYEKL. The CDR3 runs 16 residues. The CDR3 coding sequence is TGCGCCAGCAGCCAAGAAGTTGCTCAGGGGGCCTGGGGCTACACCTTC. Translated: CASSQEVAQGAWGYTF.

As concerns this clone: In the same sample, other DNA sequences code for this CDR3. This chain links TRBV30 with TRBJ1-5; D is unresolved. Looked up from germline, CDR1 is GTSNPN and CDR2 is SVGIG (reference sequence). Trimming stripped 0 bases from V and 0 bases from J, with 9 bases between. The CDR3 consists of 15 residues. The DNA of the CDR3 is TGTGCCTGGAGTGTAGGCGGGAATAGCAATCAGCCCCAGCATTTT. Encoded protein: CAWSVGGNSNQPQHF.

This clone was recorded a few times. The chain uses TRBV12-5 and TRBJ1-1; no clear D gene. This CDR3 has 13 amino acids. The germline CDR1 and CDR2 sequences are LGHNT and FRNRAP. Trimming removed 5 bases at V and 5 bases at J, with 12 bases between. CDR3 sequence reads: CASGPGVRTEAFF. The CDR3 DNA reads as TGTGCTAGTGGTCCCGGGGTAAGGACTGAAGCTTTCTTT.

The rearrangement joins TRBV25-1 to TRBJ1-5; 11 nucleotides line up with TRBD1. The CDR3 spans 16 residues. J gave up 6 bases and V 2 bases, and 6 bases lay outside the gene matches. Germline V CDR1 and CDR2: MGHDK, SYGVNS. The CDR3 loop is CASSEAGTGGSQPQHF. The DNA of the CDR3 is TGTGCCAGCAGTGAAGCAGGGACAGGGGGAAGTCAGCCCCAGCATTTT.

The chain links TRBV11-2 to TRBJ1-4; 7 positions match TRBD1. This CDR3 has 16 residues. With V trimmed by 2 bases and J by 5 bases, 8 bases remained unmatched. Germline loops: CDR1 SGHAT, CDR2 FQNNGV. The CDR3 sequence is CASSLLSGTVNEKLFF. Written as DNA, the CDR3 is TGTGCCAGCAGCTTACTATCCGGGACAGTGAATGAAAAACTGTTTTTT.

The rearrangement links TRBV19 to TRBJ2-1, with TRBD1 identical over 7 bases. Unmatched junction bases numbered 6, after V lost 6 bases and J lost 7 bases. Germline values: CDR1 LNHDA, CDR2 SQIVND (reference sequence). This CDR3 has 13 residues. The CDR3, as DNA: TGTGCCAGTAGAAGACAGGGTGGGAATGAGCAGTTCTTC. Amino acid sequence: CASRRQGGNEQFF.

This clone has a handful of counts. V is TRBV2 and J is TRBJ2-2; the D is unclear. Germline V gives CDR1 SNHLY, CDR2 FYNNEI. Trimming pared 6 bases from V and 7 bases from J, leaving 9 bases between. CDR3 length: 12 amino acids. The CDR3 protein is CASRPQIGELFF. The CDR3 DNA is TGTGCCAGCAGGCCTCAGATCGGGGAGCTGTTTTTT.

The chain carries TRBV28 and TRBJ1-5; 9 bases line up with TRBD1. Looked up from germline, CDR1 is MDHEN and CDR2 is SYDVKM. J was trimmed by 4 bases and V by 2 bases; bases with no gene match: 3. CDR3 length: 15 amino acids. The CDR3 loop is CASSLADRGNQPQHF. The CDR3 DNA reads as TGTGCCAGCAGTTTAGCGGACAGGGGAAATCAGCCCCAGCATTTT.

The chain combines TRBV24-1 with TRBJ1-2, with D possibly being TRBD1 (5 bases). CDR1 KGHDR and CDR2 SFDVKD come from the germline V gene. The CDR3 is 14 residues long. Trimming shortened V by 6 bases and J by 1 base, and 11 bases separated the two germline ends. CDR3 sequence reads: CATSQTGYNYGYTF. For the CDR3, the DNA is TGTGCCACCAGTCAAACAGGATATAACTATGGCTACACCTTC.

This clone came up once. The chain links TRBV9 to TRBJ2-3; TRBD2 matches 14 bases. V dropped 4 bases and J dropped 3; count of bases not matched to a gene: 13. In germline, CDR1 is SGDLS, CDR2 YYNGEE. The CDR3 runs to 19 residues. The CDR3 loop reads CASSLSAGLAGGRTDTQYF. The DNA for the CDR3 is TGTGCCAGCAGCCTTAGTGCCGGACTAGCGGGAGGAAGGACAGATACGCAGTATTTT.

This sequence joins TRBV7-3 and TRBJ2-1; 11 positions match TRBD1. Germline V CDR1 and CDR2: SGHTA, FQGTGA. Trimming cost V 5 bases and J 7 bases; bases outside gene matches: 7. The CDR3 length is 15 residues. DNA for the CDR3: TGTGCCAGCAGCCCCCCGGGACAGGGGGTAAATGAGCAGTTCTTC. It specifies CASSPPGQGVNEQFF.

This clone was observed a handful of times. The chain recombines TRBV27 with TRBJ2-3; unclear D gene. CDR3 length: 14 residues. Germline CDR1 MNHEY, CDR2 SMNVEV (reference sequence). V was cut by 4 bases and J by 0 bases, with 8 bases left in between. CDR3 coding DNA: TGTGCCAGCAGTTCTTTCCTTAGCACAGATACGCAGTATTTT. Protein sequence: CASSSFLSTDTQYF.

The chain combines TRBV7-2 with TRBJ2-6, with D perhaps matching TRBD2 (5 bases). V lost 5 bases and J lost 4, with 6 bases in between. This CDR3 is 13 amino acids long. Germline CDR1 reads SGHTA; CDR2 reads FQGNSA. CDR3: CASSRRGANVLTF. The CDR3 nucleotides read TGTGCCAGCAGCCGGAGGGGGGCCAACGTCCTGACTTTC. The full variable domain, in which reference TRBV7-2 and TRBJ2-6 provide the parts outside the CDR3, is GAGVSQSPSNKVTEKGKDVELRCDPISGHTALYWYRQSLGQGLEFLIYFQGNSAPDKSGLPSDRFSAERTGGSVSTLTIQRTQQEDSAVYLCASSRRGANVLTFGAGSRLTVL.

V gene TRBV15 combines with J gene TRBJ2-3, with TRBD2 matching 7 bases. In germline, CDR1 is LNHNV, CDR2 YYDKDF (reference sequence). The CDR3 has 16 amino acids. With 5 bases clipped from V and 0 bases from J, the junction kept 8 bases outside the gene matches. DNA of the CDR3: TGTGCCACCAGCTCTCGACTAGCCGCTAGCACAGATACGCAGTATTTT. This translates into CATSSRLAASTDTQYF.

This clone has more than one count but fewer than ten. The genes are TRBV10-3 and TRBJ2-5, with TRBD2 identical over 8 bases. This CDR3 comprises 12 residues. The germline gives CDR1 ENHRY, CDR2 SYGVKD. J gave up 5 bases and V 9 bases, and 5 bases lay outside the gene matches. In DNA form, the CDR3 reads TGTGCCATTTCGACTAGCGTGGAGACCCAGTACTTC. As protein: CAISTSVETQYF.